This T cell receptor beta chain was observed in a study of blood T cell repertoires in COVID-19. Background on the study: Samples came from the United States, Italy and Spain, spanning acute and convalescent COVID-19.

Authors' analysis steps: Reference gene primers were amplified, and this amplification served to estimate nucleated cell counts. Generated by immunoSEQ multiplex PCR, the TCRdb table keeps only in-frame clones and is missing some. D and trimming come from the DNA, and the V and J calls and clone size come from that table. The data contain about 220,000 clones, roughly 82% of them singletons. The sequence derives from a man aged 50-59 years with active or convalescent COVID-19. Sequencing was carried out using peripheral blood.

The CDR3 region has the DNA TGTGCCAGTAAGCAGGGACTACCTTACAATGAGCAGTTCTTC. It is translated as CASKQGLPYNEQFF. The chain is built from TRBV19 and TRBJ2-1; 7 nucleotides match TRBD2. This CDR3 spans 14 amino acids. The ends lost 7 bases at V and 4 bases at J; junction bases unmatched: 7. Germline CDR1 LNHDA, CDR2 SQIVND (reference sequence).